The 8 T cell receptor beta chains listed next were all sequenced from one sample in a study of blood T cell repertoires in COVID-19. Produced via immunoSEQ multiplex PCR; TCRdb's table is partial and in-frame only. Found here are some 370,000 clones, about 87% of them singletons; the top ten hold about 10%. Sequences were obtained from peripheral blood. These receptor sequences come from a woman aged 25 to 39 with COVID-19, enrolled during active disease.

The chain has TRBV9 and TRBJ2-7, with 8 bases that match TRBD1. The CDR3 covers 14 residues. Germline V gene sequence: CDR1 SGDLS, CDR2 YYNGEE. The ends lost 7 bases at V and 4 bases at J; junction bases unmatched: 10. The CDR3 sequence is CASSPEQGAYEQYF. In DNA, the CDR3 is TGTGCCAGCTCACCCGAGCAGGGGGCTTACGAGCAGTACTTC.

This chain connects TRBV7-9 to TRBJ2-7, with TRBD1 as a possible D gene (6 bases). CDR3 length equals 13 residues. V was shortened by 2 bases and J by 3 bases, with 8 bases between the two germline ends. Germline-derived CDR1 and CDR2 are SEHNR and FQNEAQ (reference sequence). The CDR3 coding sequence is TGTGCCAGCAGCTTAAACAGGGTCTACGAGCAGTACTTC. Translation: CASSLNRVYEQYF.

The genes are TRBV4-1 and TRBJ2-5; TRBD2 is a possible D gene (5 bases). This CDR3 contains 16 residues. Germline assignment: CDR1 MGHRA and CDR2 YSYEKL. The V end was cut by 0 bases, the J end by 1 base, with 12 bases between. The CDR3 loop reads CASSQDTRAFQETQYF. CDR3 coding DNA: TGCGCCAGCAGCCAAGATACGAGGGCTTTCCAAGAGACCCAGTACTTC.

As DNA, the CDR3 is TGTGCCAGCAAAGCTGGGACACTAAGCACAGATACGCAGTATTTT. It is translated as CASKAGTLSTDTQYF. The chain uses TRBV2 and TRBJ2-3; a weak D match, TRBD1 (6 bases). The V gene's germline CDR1 is SNHLY and CDR2 FYNNEI. The CDR3 extends over 15 amino acids. With 7 bases removed from V and 0 bases from J, the gap between germline ends came to 14 bases. Full variable domain (missing parts from reference TRBV2 and TRBJ2-3): EPEVTQTPSHQVTQMGQEVILRCVPISNHLYFYWYRQILGQKVEFLVSFYNNEISEKSEIFDDQFSVERPDGSNFTLKIRSTKLEDSAMYFCASKAGTLSTDTQYFGPGTRLTVL.

The CDR3 region is CAISDPGRTTGELFF. Here the CDR3 DNA reads TGTGCCATCAGTGACCCAGGGAGGACCACCGGGGAGCTGTTTTTT. This chain connects TRBV10-3 to TRBJ2-2; D might be TRBD2 (6 bases). With 3 bases removed from V and 4 bases from J, the gap between germline ends came to 12 bases. The CDR3 loop spans 15 amino acids. Germline CDR1 ENHRY, CDR2 SYGVKD.

Comments on this clone: The same CDR3 also results from other DNA sequences found in this sample. This chain joins TRBV6-5 and TRBJ1-5; 10 bases map to TRBD1. The V gene's germline CDR1 is MNHEY and CDR2 SVGAGI. V lost 5 bases, J lost 7 bases, and 2 bases stayed unmatched. CDR3 length: 13 residues. The CDR3 loop is CASSPTGGQPQHF. CDR3 nucleotide sequence: TGTGCCAGCAGTCCGACAGGGGGCCAGCCCCAGCATTTT.

This chain uses TRBV28 with TRBJ1-5; 7 bases are shared with TRBD1. This CDR3 comprises 15 residues. V lost 4 bases, J lost 2 bases, and 5 bases stayed unmatched. The germline V gene encodes CDR1 MDHEN and CDR2 SYDVKM. The CDR3 here is CASSSPGTGNQPQHF. CDR3 coding DNA: TGTGCCAGCAGTTCCCCCGGGACAGGCAATCAGCCCCAGCATTTT.

The chain carries TRBV27 and TRBJ2-7, with 9 bases identical to TRBD2. There are 16 residues in the CDR3. Trimming removed 8 bases from V and 5 bases from J; junction bases left unmatched: 16. Germline V lookup: CDR1 MNHEY, CDR2 SMNVEV (reference sequence). CDR3 nucleotides: TGTGCCAGCTCAACTTATGGAATAGCGGGAGTGGACGAGCAGTACTTC. Translating it yields CASSTYGIAGVDEQYF.